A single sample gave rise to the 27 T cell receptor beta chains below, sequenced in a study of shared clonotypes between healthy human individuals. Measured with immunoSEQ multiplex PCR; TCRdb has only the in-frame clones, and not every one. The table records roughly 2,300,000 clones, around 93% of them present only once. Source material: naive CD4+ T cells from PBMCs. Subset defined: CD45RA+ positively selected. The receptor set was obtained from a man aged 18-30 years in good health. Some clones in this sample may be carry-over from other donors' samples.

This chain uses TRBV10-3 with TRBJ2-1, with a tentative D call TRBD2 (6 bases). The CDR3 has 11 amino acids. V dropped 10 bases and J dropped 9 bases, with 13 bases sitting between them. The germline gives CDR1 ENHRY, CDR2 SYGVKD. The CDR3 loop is CATVLEGEQFF. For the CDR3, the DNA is TGTGCCACCGTCCTGGAGGGTGAGCAGTTCTTC.

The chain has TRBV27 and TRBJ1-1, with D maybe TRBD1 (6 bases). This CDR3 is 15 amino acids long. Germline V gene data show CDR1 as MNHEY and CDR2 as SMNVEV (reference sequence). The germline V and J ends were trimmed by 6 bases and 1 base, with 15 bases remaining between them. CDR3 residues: CASSVTGLGNTEAFF. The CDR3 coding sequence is TGTGCCAGCAGCGTAACAGGGCTCGGGAACACTGAAGCTTTCTTT.

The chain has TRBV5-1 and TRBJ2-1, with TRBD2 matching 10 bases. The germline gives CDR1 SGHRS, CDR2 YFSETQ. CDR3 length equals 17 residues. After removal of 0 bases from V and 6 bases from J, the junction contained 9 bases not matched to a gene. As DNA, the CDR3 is TGCGCCAGCAGCTTGGGGAGCTGGACTAGCGGCACCAATGAGCAGTTCTTC. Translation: CASSLGSWTSGTNEQFF.

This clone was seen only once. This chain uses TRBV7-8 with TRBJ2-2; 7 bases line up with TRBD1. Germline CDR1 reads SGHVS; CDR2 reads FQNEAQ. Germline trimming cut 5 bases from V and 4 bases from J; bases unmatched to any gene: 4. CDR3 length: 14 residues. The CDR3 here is CASSPRQGTGELFF. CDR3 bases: TGTGCCAGCAGCCCCCGACAGGGCACCGGGGAGCTGTTTTTT.

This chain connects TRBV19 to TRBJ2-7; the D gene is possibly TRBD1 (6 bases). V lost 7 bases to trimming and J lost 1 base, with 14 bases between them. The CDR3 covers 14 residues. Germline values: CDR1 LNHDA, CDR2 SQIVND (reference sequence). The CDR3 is CASKLRDTSYEQYF. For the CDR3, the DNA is TGTGCCAGTAAGCTGAGGGACACGTCCTACGAGCAGTACTTC. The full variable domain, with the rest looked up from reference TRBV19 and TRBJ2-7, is DGGITQSPKYLFRKEGQNVTLSCEQNLNHDAMYWYRQDPGQGLRLIYYSQIVNDFQKGDIAEGYSVSREKKESFPLTVTSAQKNPTAFYLCASKLRDTSYEQYFGPGTRLTVT.

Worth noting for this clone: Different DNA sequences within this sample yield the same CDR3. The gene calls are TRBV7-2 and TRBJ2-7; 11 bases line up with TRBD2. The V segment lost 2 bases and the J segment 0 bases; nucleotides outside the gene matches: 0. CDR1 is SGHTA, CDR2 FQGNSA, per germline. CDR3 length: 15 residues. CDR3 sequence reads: CASSLTSGSSYEQYF. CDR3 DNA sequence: TGTGCCAGCAGCTTAACTAGCGGGAGCTCCTACGAGCAGTACTTC.

The chain's CDR3 is CASSLKGAQDTQYF. In nucleotides, the CDR3 is TGTGCCAGCAGTTTAAAAGGGGCGCAAGATACGCAGTATTTT. The J gene is TRBJ2-3, the V gene TRBV28; possibly TRBD1 for D (5 bases). Germline assignment: CDR1 MDHEN and CDR2 SYDVKM. The CDR3 spans 14 residues. V was pared by 2 bases and J by 5 bases, with 11 bases between.

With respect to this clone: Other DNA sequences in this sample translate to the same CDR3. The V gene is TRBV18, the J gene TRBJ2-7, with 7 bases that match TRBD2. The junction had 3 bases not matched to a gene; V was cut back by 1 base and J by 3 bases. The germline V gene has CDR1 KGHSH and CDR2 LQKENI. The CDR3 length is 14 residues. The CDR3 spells CASSPQGGYYEQYF. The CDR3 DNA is TGTGCCAGCTCACCACAGGGAGGGTACTACGAGCAGTACTTC. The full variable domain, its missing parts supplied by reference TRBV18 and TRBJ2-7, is NAGVMQNPRHLVRRRGQEARLRCSPMKGHSHVYWYRQLPEEGLKFMVYLQKENIIDESGMPKERFSAEFPKEGPSILRIQQVVRGDSAAYFCASSPQGGYYEQYFGPGTRLTVT.

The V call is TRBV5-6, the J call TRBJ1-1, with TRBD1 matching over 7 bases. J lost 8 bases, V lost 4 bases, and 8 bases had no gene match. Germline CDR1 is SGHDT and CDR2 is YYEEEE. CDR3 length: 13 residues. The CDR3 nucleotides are TGTGCCAGCAGCACTTACGGGACAGCCGAAGCTTTCTTT. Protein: CASSTYGTAEAFF.

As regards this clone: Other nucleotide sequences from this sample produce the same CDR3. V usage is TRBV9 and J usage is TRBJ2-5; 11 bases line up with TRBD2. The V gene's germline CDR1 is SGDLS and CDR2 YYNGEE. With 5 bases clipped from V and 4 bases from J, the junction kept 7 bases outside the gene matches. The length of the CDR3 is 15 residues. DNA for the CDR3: TGTGCCAGCAGTTCCGGGCTAGCGGGAGGAGAGACCCAGTACTTC. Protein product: CASSSGLAGGETQYF.

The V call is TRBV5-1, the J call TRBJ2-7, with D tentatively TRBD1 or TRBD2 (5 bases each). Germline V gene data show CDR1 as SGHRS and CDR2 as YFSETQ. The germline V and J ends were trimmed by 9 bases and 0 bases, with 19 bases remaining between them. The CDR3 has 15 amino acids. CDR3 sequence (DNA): TGCGCCACCAGAAGGGGAGCGGAGAGCTCCTACGAGCAGTACTTC. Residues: CATRRGAESSYEQYF. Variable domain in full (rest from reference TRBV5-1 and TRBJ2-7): KAGVTQTPRYLIKTRGQQVTLSCSPISGHRSVSWYQQTPGQGLQFLFEYFSETQRNKGNFPGRFSGRQFSNSRSEMNVSTLELGDSALYLCATRRGAESSYEQYFGPGTRLTVT.

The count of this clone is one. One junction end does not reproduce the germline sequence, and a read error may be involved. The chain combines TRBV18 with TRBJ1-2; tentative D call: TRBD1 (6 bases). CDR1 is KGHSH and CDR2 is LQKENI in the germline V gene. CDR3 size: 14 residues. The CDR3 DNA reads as TGTGCCAGCTCCCCACTAACAGGGAAGAATGGCTACACCTTC. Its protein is CASSPLTGKNGYTF.

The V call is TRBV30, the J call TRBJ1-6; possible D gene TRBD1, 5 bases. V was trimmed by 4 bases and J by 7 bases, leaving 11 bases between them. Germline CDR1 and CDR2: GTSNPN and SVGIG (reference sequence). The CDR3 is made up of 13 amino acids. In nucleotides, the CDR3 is TGTGCCTGGATTGGGGACGGAAATTCACCCCTCCACTTT. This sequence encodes CAWIGDGNSPLHF.

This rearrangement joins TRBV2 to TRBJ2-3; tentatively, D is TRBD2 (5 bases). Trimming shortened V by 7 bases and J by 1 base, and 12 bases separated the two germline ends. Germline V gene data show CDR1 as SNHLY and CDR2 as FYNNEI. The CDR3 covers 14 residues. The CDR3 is CASMRAPGTDTQYF. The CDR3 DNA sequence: TGTGCCAGCATGAGGGCGCCGGGCACAGATACGCAGTATTTT. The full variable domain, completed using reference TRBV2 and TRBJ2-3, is EPEVTQTPSHQVTQMGQEVILRCVPISNHLYFYWYRQILGQKVEFLVSFYNNEISEKSEIFDDQFSVERPDGSNFTLKIRSTKLEDSAMYFCASMRAPGTDTQYFGPGTRLTVL.

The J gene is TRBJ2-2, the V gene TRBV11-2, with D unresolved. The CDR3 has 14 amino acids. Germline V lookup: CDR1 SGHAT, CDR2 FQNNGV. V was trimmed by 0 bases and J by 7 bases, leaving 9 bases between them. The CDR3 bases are TGTGCCAGCAGCTTAGACCTGGCTTTCGGGGAGCTGTTTTTT. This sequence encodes CASSLDLAFGELFF.

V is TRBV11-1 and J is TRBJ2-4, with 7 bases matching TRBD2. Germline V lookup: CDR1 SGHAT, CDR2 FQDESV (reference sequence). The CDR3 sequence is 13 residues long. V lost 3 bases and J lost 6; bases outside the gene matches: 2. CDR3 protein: CASSLTGGNIQYF. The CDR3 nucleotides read TGTGCCAGCAGCTTGACGGGAGGAAACATTCAGTACTTC.

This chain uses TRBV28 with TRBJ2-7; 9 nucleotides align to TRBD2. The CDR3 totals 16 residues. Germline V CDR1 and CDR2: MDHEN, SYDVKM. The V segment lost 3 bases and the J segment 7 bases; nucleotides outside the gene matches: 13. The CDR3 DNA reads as TGTGCCAGCAGTTTTGGGAGGGTAGCGGGAGCGGAAGAGCAGTACTTC. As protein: CASSFGRVAGAEEQYF.

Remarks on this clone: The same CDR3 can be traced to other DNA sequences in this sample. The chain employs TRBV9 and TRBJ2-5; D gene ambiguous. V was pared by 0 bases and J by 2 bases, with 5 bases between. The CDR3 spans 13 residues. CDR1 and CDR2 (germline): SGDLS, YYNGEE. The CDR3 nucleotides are TGTGCCAGCAGCGTAGCTACACAAGAGACCCAGTACTTC. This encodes CASSVATQETQYF.

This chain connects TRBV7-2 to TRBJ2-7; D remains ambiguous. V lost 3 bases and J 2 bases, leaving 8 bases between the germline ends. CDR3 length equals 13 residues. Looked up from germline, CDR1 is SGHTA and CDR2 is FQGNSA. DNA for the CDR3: TGTGCCAGCAGCTTGCGCAGACCCTACGAGCAGTACTTC. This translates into CASSLRRPYEQYF.

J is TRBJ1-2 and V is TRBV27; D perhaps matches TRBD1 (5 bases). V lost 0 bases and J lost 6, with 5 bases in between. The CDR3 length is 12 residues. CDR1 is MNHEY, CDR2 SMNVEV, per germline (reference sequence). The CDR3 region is CASSLSGDGYTF. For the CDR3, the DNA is TGTGCCAGCAGTTTATCGGGGGATGGCTACACCTTC.

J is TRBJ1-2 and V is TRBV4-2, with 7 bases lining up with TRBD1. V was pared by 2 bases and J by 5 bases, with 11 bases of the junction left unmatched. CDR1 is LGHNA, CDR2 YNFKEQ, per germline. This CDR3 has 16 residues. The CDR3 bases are TGTGCCAGCAGCCAATTCCAAGGACAGGTTAGGTATGGCTACACCTTC. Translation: CASSQFQGQVRYGYTF.

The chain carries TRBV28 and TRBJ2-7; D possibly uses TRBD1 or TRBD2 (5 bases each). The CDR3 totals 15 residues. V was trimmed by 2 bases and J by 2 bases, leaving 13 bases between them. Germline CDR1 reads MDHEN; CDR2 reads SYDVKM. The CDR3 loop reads CASSLPRTGPYEQYF. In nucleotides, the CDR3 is TGTGCCAGCAGTTTACCCAGGACGGGACCCTACGAGCAGTACTTC.

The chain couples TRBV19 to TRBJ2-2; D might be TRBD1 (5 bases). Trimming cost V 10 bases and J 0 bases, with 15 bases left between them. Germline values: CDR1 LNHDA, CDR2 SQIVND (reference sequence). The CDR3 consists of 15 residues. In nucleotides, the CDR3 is TGTGCCACCACACGACAGTTTACGAACACCGGGGAGCTGTTTTTT. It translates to CATTRQFTNTGELFF.

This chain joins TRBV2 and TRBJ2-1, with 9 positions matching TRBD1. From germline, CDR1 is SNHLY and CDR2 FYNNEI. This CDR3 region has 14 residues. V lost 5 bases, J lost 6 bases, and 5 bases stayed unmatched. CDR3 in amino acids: CASSPRGQGNEQFF. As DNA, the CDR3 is TGTGCCAGCAGTCCGAGGGGACAGGGCAATGAGCAGTTCTTC.

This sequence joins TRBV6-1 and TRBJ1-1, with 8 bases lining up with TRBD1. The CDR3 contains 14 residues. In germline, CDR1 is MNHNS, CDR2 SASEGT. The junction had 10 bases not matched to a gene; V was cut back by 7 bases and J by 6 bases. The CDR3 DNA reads TGTGCCAGCACCACCACAGGGGGGGTCGCTGAAGCTTTCTTT. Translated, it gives CASTTTGGVAEAFF.

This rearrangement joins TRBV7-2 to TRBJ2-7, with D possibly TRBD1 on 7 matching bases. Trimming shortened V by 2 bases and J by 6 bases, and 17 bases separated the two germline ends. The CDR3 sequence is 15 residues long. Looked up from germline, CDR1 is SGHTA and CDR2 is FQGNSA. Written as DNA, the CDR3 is TGTGCCAGCAGCTTAAGTAGCGGACAGGCCGCCGAGCAGTACTTC. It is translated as CASSLSSGQAAEQYF.

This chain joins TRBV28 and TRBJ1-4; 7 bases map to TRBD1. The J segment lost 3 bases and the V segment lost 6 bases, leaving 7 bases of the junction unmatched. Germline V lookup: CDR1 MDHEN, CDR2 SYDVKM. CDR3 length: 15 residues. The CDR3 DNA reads TGTGCCAGCAGCTCCCCAGGGGGGGCTAATGAAAAACTGTTTTTT. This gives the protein CASSSPGGANEKLFF.